Described below is a single TCR beta chain sequence and its context. Its antigen is still unknown. Qualities for individual bases were not recorded, and no much larger clone is one base off. The data derive from a study of regulatory T cells in long-lasting Graves disease (dated by TCRdb to about 2021). About the full investigation: Persistent Graves' disease meant more than 5 years of antithyroid drug treatment with TSH receptor autoantibodies that stayed positive. This study used TCR sequencing and RNA sequencing of peripheral blood to compare persistent Graves' disease patients against newly diagnosed Graves' disease patients. The study took place in China and was registered as a clinical trial. TCR sequencing covered around 13 persistent and approximately 20 newly diagnosed Graves' disease patients, 33 samples in total. In the clinical cohort, patients with persistent Graves' disease had used antithyroid drugs for an average of about 9.3 years.

This sample's time point label indicates: persistent/refractory GD, antithyroid drugs over 5 years with positive TRAb. RNA was extracted from PBMCs in TRIzol for both TCR sequencing and RNA sequencing. The diagnosis of Graves' disease followed American Thyroid Association guidelines. The patients came from an endocrinology department in Xi'an, China. Each patient gave roughly 8.4 milliliters of peripheral blood, collected in an EDTA anticoagulant tube. Ficoll Paque Plus density gradient separation was used to isolate PBMCs, and no additional T cell sorting was done. An Agilent 2100 Bioanalyzer and agarose gel were used to check RNA quality, while a NanoDrop 2000 measured RNA concentration. The germline V gene supplies CDR1 MDHEN and CDR2 SYDVKM. The CDR3 contains 11 residues, cysteine and phenylalanine counted. Only the CDR3 DNA stays, 33 bases, in frame from base 1. The V and J ends are trimmed by 8 bases and 7 bases, leaving 11 bases between them.

Broad study findings and their caveats: Lower TCR Shannon entropy and fewer highly expanded clones were observed in persistent Graves' disease patients than in newly diagnosed patients, which suggested clonal expansion. Sequencing and analysis were limited to the TCR beta chain. Persistent patients shared more public clonotypes among themselves (over 2,500) than newly diagnosed patients did (about 970). As a limitation, the authors acknowledged that the small sample size may reduce accuracy. Peripheral blood alone was examined, since thyroid tissue, which constituted the primary lesion, could not be accessed. Persistent disease showed preferential use of TRBV28, TRBJ1-2 and TRBJ2-5, whereas newly diagnosed disease favored TRBV20-1 and TRBJ2-1.

Library preparation used multiplex PCR. Sequencing used an Illumina HiSeq 4000. TCR beta libraries were built with iRepertoire HTBI primers and Arm-PCR amplification of CDR3 regions. Before sequencing, the PCR products underwent gel purification. As for how the authors treated the data: Across samples, about 64 TRBV and 13 to 15 TRBJ segments were identified and used for gene usage analysis of CDR3 amino acid clonotypes. COPE and FqMerger were used to merge filtered high-quality paired reads into contigs. Contigs were aligned with BLAST to IMGT TRBV, TRBD and TRBJ reference genes, and CDR3 was defined per IMGT. Clonotypes above 0.1% frequency were classified as highly expanded clones. Shannon entropy served as the measure of repertoire diversity, while the Gini coefficient captured V-J evenness. Public clonotypes were defined as clonotypes shared by more than one individual. TCRdb took the public reads, trimmed them with fastp at Q25, ran MiXCR for clone calling and kept in-frame beta chains. Each record represents a unique CDR3 protein, reported with the most common genes and DNA among its rows. TCRdb, rather than the study authors, made the V and J calls. This sample lists 600,000 to 800,000 distinct CDR3 sequences; 30% were detected once. Roughly 46% of the sample rests with the top ten.

The rearrangement combines TRBV28 with TRBJ1-2, with the D gene call left open. Sequencing used peripheral blood mononuclear cells (PBMCs), obtained when the disease was refractory, from a patient treated with antithyroid drugs. This TCR was sampled from a female donor with Graves disease. The sequence in DNA is TGTGCCAGCGAAACTGGAGGTGGCTACACCTTC. This sequence encodes CASETGGGYTF.